These 20 T cell receptor beta chains originate from one sample sequenced in a study of blood T cell repertoires in COVID-19. The assay was immunoSEQ multiplex PCR, and TCRdb's table has in-frame clones only and misses some. The sample has some 160,000 clones, around 88% seen once. The specimen was peripheral blood. These receptors were taken from a woman in her 70s who had recovered from COVID-19.

The chain employs TRBV5-4 and TRBJ1-4; the D gene is possibly TRBD1 (6 bases). Per germline, CDR1 SGHNT and CDR2 YYREEE (reference sequence). V gave up 2 bases and J gave up 4 bases, with 15 bases separating them. This CDR3 spans 16 amino acids. In DNA form, the CDR3 reads TGTGCCAGCAGCTTAGCCGTAGGGGGAGTTAATGAAAAACTGTTTTTT. Its translation: CASSLAVGGVNEKLFF.

V usage is TRBV7-2 and J usage is TRBJ2-3; D may be TRBD2 (6 bases). Looked up from germline, CDR1 is SGHTA and CDR2 is FQGNSA. CDR3 size: 15 residues. Trimming took 3 bases from V and 3 from J, leaving 13 bases between them. For the CDR3, the DNA is TGTGCCAGCAGCTTCCGGACCCGGGGGACAGATACGCAGTATTTT. This sequence encodes CASSFRTRGTDTQYF.

The sample holds one count of this clone. The chain has TRBV5-1 and TRBJ2-2; TRBD1 agrees at 7 bases. CDR3 length: 14 residues. The junction had 3 bases not matched to a gene; V was cut back by 5 bases and J by 2 bases. Germline lookup yields CDR1 SGHRS and CDR2 YFSETQ. CDR3 nucleotides: TGCGCCAGCAGGGACAGGACAAACACCGGGGAGCTGTTTTTT. Residues: CASRDRTNTGELFF.

This clone showed up just once. This sequence joins TRBV5-1 and TRBJ2-3; tentatively, D is TRBD2 (5 bases). CDR3 length: 17 residues. V was pared by 0 bases and J by 2 bases, with 16 bases between. The germline gives CDR1 SGHRS, CDR2 YFSETQ. The CDR3 spells CASSLVPLAPPTDTQYF. The CDR3 DNA is TGCGCCAGCAGCTTGGTCCCCCTAGCTCCCCCCACAGATACGCAGTATTTT.

The chain employs TRBV24-1 and TRBJ2-3; no clear D gene. The germline V and J ends were trimmed by 9 bases and 6 bases, with 9 bases remaining between them. Germline loops: CDR1 KGHDR, CDR2 SFDVKD. This CDR3 has 11 residues. As DNA, the CDR3 is TGTGCCACCGCCACCGGTGATACGCAGTATTTT. Encoded protein: CATATGDTQYF.

V and J are TRBV28 and TRBJ1-2; D is perhaps TRBD1 (6 bases). V was shortened by 9 bases and J by 4 bases, with 12 bases between the two germline ends. The CDR3 has 12 residues. CDR1 and CDR2 (germline): MDHEN, SYDVKM. As DNA, the CDR3 is TGTGCCAGTGGGGGAGGGGGCTATGGCTACACCTTC. Residues: CASGGGGYGYTF.

The rearrangement uses TRBV1 and TRBJ1-1; TRBD1 is the table's D call and was not checked against the DNA. TRBV1 is described as a pseudogene. The CDR3 contains 16 residues. CDR3 nucleotides: TGCACCAGCAGCCAAGAAGGGGGACGGCTCAACACTGAAGCTTTCTTT. The encoded protein is CTSSQEGGRLNTEAFF.

The V and J genes are TRBV7-9 and TRBJ2-7; TRBD1 aligns across 10 bases. CDR1 and CDR2 from the germline V gene are SEHNR and FQNEAQ (reference sequence). The ends lost 1 base at V and 2 bases at J; junction bases unmatched: 2. The CDR3 is 15 residues long. CDR3 nucleotide sequence: TGTGCCAGCAGCTTAGGGACAGGGGGGACCTACGAGCAGTACTTC. Residues: CASSLGTGGTYEQYF.

The rearrangement uses TRBV20-1 and TRBJ2-1; 7 nucleotides align to TRBD2. The germline CDR1 and CDR2 sequences are DFQATT and SNEGSKA (reference sequence). CDR3 length equals 16 residues. J lost 0 bases, V lost 3 bases, and 8 bases had no gene match. The chain's CDR3 is CSASRGGSFSYNEQFF. CDR3 sequence (DNA): TGCAGTGCTAGTAGAGGCGGGAGTTTCTCCTACAATGAGCAGTTCTTC.

J is TRBJ2-6 and V is TRBV30; D is perhaps TRBD1 (6 bases). Germline loops: CDR1 GTSNPN, CDR2 SVGIG (reference sequence). The CDR3 extends over 16 amino acids. The ends were cut back, 3 bases at V and 2 bases at J, with 14 bases in the middle. CDR3 DNA: TGTGCCTGGAGCCCCCTTGGGGGCCCTGGGGCCAACGTCCTGACTTTC. Protein sequence: CAWSPLGGPGANVLTF.

This rearrangement joins TRBV4-1 to TRBJ1-2; 8 bases fit TRBD1. The CDR3 runs to 15 residues. CDR1 and CDR2 from the germline V gene are MGHRA and YSYEKL. With 1 base clipped from V and 4 bases from J, the junction kept 5 bases outside the gene matches. This CDR3 reads CASSQVGTGGYGYTF. The CDR3 DNA sequence: TGCGCCAGCAGCCAAGTTGGGACAGGTGGCTATGGCTACACCTTC.

This chain uses TRBV18 with TRBJ2-2; maybe TRBD1 (6 bases). From germline, CDR1 is KGHSH and CDR2 LQKENI. The CDR3 is made up of 15 amino acids. V was trimmed by 1 base and J by 3 bases, leaving 9 bases between them. As DNA, the CDR3 is TGTGCCAGCTCACCACGTAGGGGGTACACCGGGGAGCTGTTTTTT. It codes for CASSPRRGYTGELFF.

This clone turned up a few times. Other DNA sequences in the sample encode the same CDR3. CDR3 bases: TGTGCCAGCAGCGCCAGGGCCGGGGAGCTGTTTTTT. Translation gives CASSARAGELFF. The chain uses TRBV9 and TRBJ2-2; possibly TRBD1 for D (5 bases). The CDR3 loop spans 12 amino acids. CDR1 SGDLS and CDR2 YYNGEE come from the germline V gene. V was pared by 3 bases and J by 6 bases, with 6 bases between.

This chain joins TRBV29-1 and TRBJ1-1, with D possibly TRBD1 on 5 matching bases. This CDR3 is built from 12 residues. Germline CDR1 SQVTM, CDR2 ANQGSEA. Deletions cut 4 bases from V and 10 bases from J, with 16 bases between. The CDR3 here is CSVGGTAESAFF. CDR3 sequence (DNA): TGCAGCGTTGGCGGGACTGCGGAGTCAGCTTTCTTT.

The V gene is TRBV28, the J gene TRBJ2-7, with 8 nucleotides matching TRBD1. CDR1 is MDHEN, CDR2 SYDVKM, per germline. The CDR3 loop spans 15 amino acids. The J segment lost 2 bases and the V segment lost 1 base, leaving 4 bases of the junction unmatched. Written as DNA, the CDR3 is TGTGCCAGCAGTTTATTAGACAGGGGCCCCTACGAGCAGTACTTC. Protein product: CASSLLDRGPYEQYF.

The rearrangement joins TRBV27 to TRBJ1-6; D is possibly TRBD1 (5 bases). Trimming took off 2 bases at V and 8 bases at J, with 13 bases between the two ends. CDR3 length: 15 amino acids. The V gene's germline CDR1 is MNHEY and CDR2 SMNVEV (reference sequence). The CDR3: CASSLGWGVDSPLHF. DNA for the CDR3: TGTGCCAGCAGTTTAGGGTGGGGGGTTGATTCACCCCTCCACTTT.

This sequence joins TRBV2 and TRBJ2-7, with D possibly being TRBD1 (6 bases). This CDR3 is built from 15 residues. The ends were cut back, 7 bases at V and 1 base at J, with 17 bases in the middle. Germline CDR1 is SNHLY and CDR2 is FYNNEI. DNA for the CDR3: TGTGCCAGCACCCCCGACCCTAGGGGGTCCTACGAGCAGTACTTC. Translated: CASTPDPRGSYEQYF. Full variable domain (outside the CDR3, taken from reference TRBV2 and TRBJ2-7): EPEVTQTPSHQVTQMGQEVILRCVPISNHLYFYWYRQILGQKVEFLVSFYNNEISEKSEIFDDQFSVERPDGSNFTLKIRSTKLEDSAMYFCASTPDPRGSYEQYFGPGTRLTVT.

A note on this clone: Additional DNA sequences in this sample encode the identical CDR3. The V and J genes are TRBV19 and TRBJ2-1; TRBD2 matches at 9 bases. Germline V lookup: CDR1 LNHDA, CDR2 SQIVND (reference sequence). V dropped 6 bases and J dropped 4; count of bases not matched to a gene: 4. This CDR3 has 14 amino acids. The CDR3: CASRPSGIYNEQFF. CDR3 coding DNA: TGTGCCAGTAGGCCTAGCGGGATTTACAATGAGCAGTTCTTC.

V gene TRBV21-1 combines with J gene TRBJ2-5; whether TRBD2, the table's D call, matches the DNA was not checked. TRBV21-1 is termed a pseudogene. This CDR3 region has 12 residues. This CDR3 reads CASRRLQETQYF. CDR3 coding DNA: TGTGCCAGCAGGAGACTGCAAGAGACCCAGTACTTC.

This clone was detected only once. V and J are TRBV3-1 (or the pseudogene TRBV3-2) and TRBJ1-1, with a weak D call TRBD1 (5 bases). Germline V gives CDR1 LGHDT, CDR2 YNNKEL (reference sequence). The CDR3 has 13 residues. V dropped 8 bases and J dropped 11 bases, with 21 bases sitting between them. The CDR3, as DNA: TGTGCCAGCCGGAGGGAGGGGAGCCACGGCGCTTTCTTT. This sequence encodes CASRREGSHGAFF.